This T cell receptor beta chain is drawn from a study of monozygotic twins with inflammatory bowel disease. Germline V gives CDR1 KGHSH, CDR2 LQKENI. The CDR3 contains 16 residues. Each CDR3 protein gets one entry in TCRdb, which reprocessed the 5' RACE reads and gives no DNA. The sample holds around 97,000 distinct CDR3 sequences. The TCR originated in a human donor with ulcerative colitis or Crohn's disease, or a healthy co-twin of an affected twin (not recorded which). The gene calls are TRBV18 and TRBJ2-3; TCRdb outputs TRBD2, but without DNA this stays unchecked. The sample was blood. The CDR3 sequence: CASSTNWGPSTDTQYF.